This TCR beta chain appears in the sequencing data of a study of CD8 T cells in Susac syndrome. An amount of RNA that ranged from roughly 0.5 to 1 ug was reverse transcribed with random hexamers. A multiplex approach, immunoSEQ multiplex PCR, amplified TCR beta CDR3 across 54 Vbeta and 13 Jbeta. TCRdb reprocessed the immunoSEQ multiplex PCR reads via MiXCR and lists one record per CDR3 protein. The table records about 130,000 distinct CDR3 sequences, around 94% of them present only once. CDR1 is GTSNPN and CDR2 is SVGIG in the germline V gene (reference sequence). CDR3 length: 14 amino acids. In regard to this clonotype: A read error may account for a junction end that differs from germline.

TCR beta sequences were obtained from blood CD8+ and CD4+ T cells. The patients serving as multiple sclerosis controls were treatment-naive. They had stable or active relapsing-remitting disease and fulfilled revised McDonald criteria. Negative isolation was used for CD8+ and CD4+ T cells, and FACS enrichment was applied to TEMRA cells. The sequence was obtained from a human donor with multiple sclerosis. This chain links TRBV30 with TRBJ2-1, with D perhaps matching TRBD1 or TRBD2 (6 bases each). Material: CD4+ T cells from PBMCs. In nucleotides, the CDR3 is TGTGCCTGGGGGCTCGGGGGCTCCTACAACGAGCAGTTCTTC. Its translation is CAWGLGGSYNEQFF. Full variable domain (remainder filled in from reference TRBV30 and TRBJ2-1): SQTIHQWPATLVQPVGSPLSLECTVEGTSNPNLYWYRQAAGRGLQLLFYSVGIGQISSEVPQNLSASRPQDRQFILSSKKLLLSDSGFYLCAWGLGGSYNEQFFGPGTRLTVL.